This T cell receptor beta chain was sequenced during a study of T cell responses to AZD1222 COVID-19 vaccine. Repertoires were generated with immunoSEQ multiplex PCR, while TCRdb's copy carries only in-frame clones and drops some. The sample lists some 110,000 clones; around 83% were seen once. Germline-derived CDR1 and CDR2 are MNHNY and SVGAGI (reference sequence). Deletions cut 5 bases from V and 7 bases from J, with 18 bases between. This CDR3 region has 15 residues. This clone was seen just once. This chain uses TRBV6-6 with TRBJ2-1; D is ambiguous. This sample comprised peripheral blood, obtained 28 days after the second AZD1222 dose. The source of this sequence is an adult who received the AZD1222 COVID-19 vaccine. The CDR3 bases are TGTGCCAGCAGTACCGCGGCCCGGTGGGGAAATGAGCAGTTCTTC. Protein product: CASSTAARWGNEQFF.